Each of the 8 T cell receptor beta chains below was sequenced from the same sample in a study of preoperative IRX-2 immunotherapy in early breast cancer. Assay: immunoSEQ multiplex PCR; the TCRdb copy retains only in-frame clones and omits some. The sample carries 10,000 to 15,000 clones, roughly 93% recorded once. Documented treatment: preoperative locoregional IRX-2 cytokine immunotherapy. Sampling was carried out from a patient treated with IRX-2 immunotherapy. These receptors were collected from a human donor with breast cancer.

This chain joins TRBV11-1 and TRBJ1-2; TRBD1 is a possible D gene (6 bases). Trimming removed 2 bases from V and 6 bases from J, with 13 bases in between. Germline values: CDR1 SGHAT, CDR2 FQDESV (reference sequence). There are 14 residues in the CDR3. The CDR3 region is CASSLNREGDGYTF. CDR3 sequence (DNA): TGTGCCAGCAGCTTAAACAGGGAAGGGGATGGCTACACCTTC.

This chain links TRBV28 with TRBJ1-2; D gene ambiguous. The germline V and J ends were trimmed by 8 bases and 4 bases, with 5 bases remaining between them. There are 10 residues in the CDR3. The germline V gene encodes CDR1 MDHEN and CDR2 SYDVKM. CDR3 sequence: CASQRYGYTF. In nucleotides, the CDR3 is TGTGCCAGCCAGCGCTATGGCTACACCTTC.

The chain couples TRBV18 to TRBJ2-7; 9 nucleotides align to TRBD1. The trim removed 2 bases at V and 1 base at J, leaving 3 bases unmatched. From germline, CDR1 is KGHSH and CDR2 LQKENI. This CDR3 region has 15 residues. The CDR3 spells CASSPGTGPSYEQYV. Written as DNA, the CDR3 is TGTGCCAGCTCACCAGGGACAGGGCCGTCCTACGAGCAGTACGTC.

The chain links TRBV4-2 to TRBJ2-3; D may be TRBD1 or TRBD2 (6 bases each). Germline V gene data show CDR1 as LGHNA and CDR2 as YNFKEQ. V shed 1 base and J shed 11 bases, with 16 bases lying between them. This CDR3 spans 14 amino acids. In DNA, the CDR3 is TGTGCCAGCAGCCAAGTAAGGGGGGTGGAGGGGCAGTATTTT. Encoded protein: CASSQVRGVEGQYF.

V is TRBV7-9 and J is TRBJ2-7; D might be TRBD2 (7 bases). The germline CDR1 and CDR2 sequences are SEHNR and FQNEAQ (reference sequence). The ends were cut back, 5 bases at V and 5 bases at J, with 13 bases in the middle. CDR3 length: 13 amino acids. CDR3 loop: CASSVRGTNEQYF. The CDR3 nucleotides read TGTGCCAGCAGCGTGAGGGGGACTAACGAGCAGTACTTC.

The V call is TRBV6-6, the J call TRBJ1-5; TRBD1 might be the D (5 bases). V was trimmed by 2 bases and J by 4 bases, leaving 15 bases between them. Per germline, CDR1 MNHNY and CDR2 SVGAGI (reference sequence). The CDR3 spans 16 residues. In DNA form, the CDR3 reads TGTGCCAGCAGTTACGCACGACAGCGTATAAATCAGCCCCAGCATTTT. This gives the protein CASSYARQRINQPQHF.

The V call is TRBV11-2, the J call TRBJ2-7; 8 nucleotides align to TRBD1. This CDR3 contains 15 residues. V was pared by 5 bases and J by 6 bases, with 12 bases of the junction left unmatched. CDR1 is SGHAT, CDR2 FQNNGV, per germline. For the CDR3, the DNA is TGTGCCAGCAGCCCAGGGGGCAGGGGTAAGGGCGAGCAGTACTTC. This sequence encodes CASSPGGRGKGEQYF.

The chain recombines TRBV6-1 with TRBJ2-2; 12 positions match TRBD2. The CDR3 sequence is 17 residues long. V lost 2 bases and J lost 4; bases outside the gene matches: 5. CDR1 and CDR2 from the germline V gene are MNHNS and SASEGT. The chain's CDR3 is CASSEYLAGGSTGELFF. CDR3 in DNA: TGTGCCAGCAGTGAATATCTAGCGGGGGGGAGCACCGGGGAGCTGTTTTTT.